What follows are 10 T cell receptor beta chains derived from one specimen sequenced in a study of CXCR3-negative and CXCR3-positive naive CD8 T cells. The study made its TRB cDNA libraries by 5' RACE, adding UMI labels. TCRdb reprocessed the 5' RACE reads and reports one entry per CDR3 protein, with no DNA. This sample's table reports over 35,000 distinct CDR3 sequences. The sample comprised naive CXCR3- CD8+ T cells from blood. Noted subset: CD45RO-CCR7+CD27+CD95- naive CD8+ T cells lacking CXCR3 (TNR3-). The receptor source for this set is a human donor in good health. Some clones in this sample may be carry-over from other donors' samples.

V usage is TRBV5-1 and J usage is TRBJ2-1; lacking DNA, the TRBD1 call made by TCRdb goes unchecked. Per germline, CDR1 SGHRS and CDR2 YFSETQ. CDR3 length: 14 residues. CDR3 protein: CASMTGTGENEQFF. The whole variable domain, remainder taken from reference TRBV5-1 and TRBJ2-1, is KAGVTQTPRYLIKTRGQQVTLSCSPISGHRSVSWYQQTPGQGLQFLFEYFSETQRNKGNFPGRFSGRQFSNSRSEMNVSTLELGDSALYLCASMTGTGENEQFFGPGTRLTVL.

The chain combines TRBV11-2 with TRBJ2-3; as DNA is missing, the TRBD1 call by TCRdb cannot be tested. The CDR3 runs to 16 residues. Germline values: CDR1 SGHAT, CDR2 FQNNGV. CDR3 sequence: CASSSTRQTATDTQYF.

The rearrangement uses TRBV29-1 and TRBJ2-7; TCRdb gives TRBD2 as the D gene, but with no DNA this cannot be confirmed. CDR1 and CDR2 from the germline V gene are SQVTM and ANQGSEA. This CDR3 is 13 amino acids long. CDR3 in amino acids: CSVLAGGPREQYF.

The gene calls are TRBV4-3 and TRBJ2-5; TCRdb's D call of TRBD1 is untestable without DNA. The CDR3 runs to 18 residues. Per the germline V gene, CDR1 is LGHNA and CDR2 is YSLEER. The CDR3 reads CASSQDFRGGGSQETQYF.

The chain links TRBV27 to TRBJ2-1. The CDR3 is 16 amino acids. Germline loops: CDR1 MNHEY, CDR2 SMNVEV (reference sequence). This CDR3 reads CASSPRASSRNNEQFF.

The chain recombines TRBV7-9 with TRBJ2-7. The V gene's germline CDR1 is SEHNR and CDR2 FQNEAQ (reference sequence). The CDR3 covers 15 residues. CDR3: CASSGVGESSYEQYF.

This chain connects TRBV20-1 to TRBJ2-1; there is no DNA to check the TCRdb D call of TRBD1. Germline values: CDR1 DFQATT, CDR2 SNEGSKA (reference sequence). The CDR3 contains 16 residues. The CDR3: CSATQGQGKIHNEQFF.

The genes are TRBV6-2 or TRBV6-3 and TRBJ2-1; the D call of TRBD1 rests on TCRdb alone, since no DNA is present to check it. Germline lookup yields CDR1 MNHEY and CDR2 SVGEGT. There are 14 residues in the CDR3. The CDR3 sequence is CASSRGAGIDEQFF.

The rearrangement joins TRBV14 to TRBJ2-6. The germline V gene encodes CDR1 SGHDN and CDR2 FVKESK. This CDR3 is built from 19 residues. This CDR3 is CASSQEGIVVCSGANVLTF. Full variable domain (rest looked up from reference TRBV14 and TRBJ2-6): EAGVTQFPSHSVIEKGQTVTLRCDPISGHDNLYWYRRVMGKEIKFLLHFVKESKQDESGMPNNRFLAERTGGTYSTLKVQPAELEDSGVYFCASSQEGIVVCSGANVLTFGAGSRLTVL.

V gene TRBV29-1 combines with J gene TRBJ2-7; absent DNA, TCRdb's TRBD1 call cannot be checked. The CDR3 has 11 residues. Germline V gene sequence: CDR1 SQVTM, CDR2 ANQGSEA. CDR3 sequence reads: CSVGTGVEQYF.